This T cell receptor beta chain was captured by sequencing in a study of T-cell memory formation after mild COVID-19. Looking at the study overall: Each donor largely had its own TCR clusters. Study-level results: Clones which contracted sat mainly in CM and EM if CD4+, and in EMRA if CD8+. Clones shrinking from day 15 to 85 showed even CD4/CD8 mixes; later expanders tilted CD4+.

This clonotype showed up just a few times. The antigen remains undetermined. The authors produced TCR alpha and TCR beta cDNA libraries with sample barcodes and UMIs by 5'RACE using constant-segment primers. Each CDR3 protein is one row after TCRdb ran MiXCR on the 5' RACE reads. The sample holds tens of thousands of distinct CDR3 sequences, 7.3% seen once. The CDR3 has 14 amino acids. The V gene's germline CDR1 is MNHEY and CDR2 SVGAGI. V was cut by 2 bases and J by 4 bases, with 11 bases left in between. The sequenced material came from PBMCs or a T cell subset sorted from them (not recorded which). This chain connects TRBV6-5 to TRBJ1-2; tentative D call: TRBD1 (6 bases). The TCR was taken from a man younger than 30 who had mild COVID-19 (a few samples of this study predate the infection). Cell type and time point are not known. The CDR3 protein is CASSYGGPGYGYTF. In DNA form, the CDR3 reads TGTGCCAGCAGTTACGGGGGGCCAGGCTATGGCTACACCTTC.